What follows are 12 T cell receptor beta chains derived from one specimen sequenced in a study of T cells in Graves' hyperthyroidism and ophthalmopathy. Amplified regions were TCR beta CDR3 sequences from RNA transcripts. First-round RT-PCR of the TCR CDR3 relied on the HTBI primer set. TCRdb redid the calling of the multiplex PCR reads with MiXCR, one entry per CDR3 protein. Of 500,000 to 650,000 distinct CDR3 sequences in the sample, 46% were seen once. The sequenced sample consisted of peripheral blood or thyroid tissue (not recorded which). Source of these receptors: an adult woman with Graves' disease, either hyperthyroidism or ophthalmopathy (not recorded which).

This clonotype has just a few counts. The chain uses TRBV29-1 and TRBJ1-2; TRBD1 matches 7 bases. Germline V gene data show CDR1 as SQVTM and CDR2 as ANQGSEA. The CDR3 has 15 residues. The trim removed 4 bases at V and 3 bases at J, leaving 11 bases unmatched. CDR3 nucleotides: TGCAGCGTTGGGGGTAGGGACAGCCGTCACTATGGCTACACCTTC. Residues: CSVGGRDSRHYGYTF.

This clonotype has just a few counts. This may come from a read error, since a much larger clone is one base off. The chain recombines TRBV4-2 with TRBJ1-1, with D tentatively TRBD1 (6 bases). The CDR3 spans 13 residues. CDR1 and CDR2 from the germline V gene are LGHNA and YNFKEQ. This CDR3 is CTSSQGGDTEAFF. CDR3 nucleotide sequence: TGTACCAGCAGCCAAGGGGGGGACACTGAAGCTTTCTTT.

The CDR3 reads CASTLTGTATEAFF. CDR3 sequence (DNA): TGTGCCAGCACCCTGACAGGGACCGCCACTGAAGCTTTCTTT. The rearrangement uses TRBV12-3 or TRBV12-4 and TRBJ1-1, with 7 positions matching TRBD1. With V trimmed by 7 bases and J by 4 bases, 9 bases remained unmatched. CDR3 length: 14 amino acids.

This clonotype was recorded a few times. The chain uses TRBV5-8 and TRBJ1-5; TRBD1 matches at 9 bases. The V gene's germline CDR1 is SGHTS and CDR2 YDEGEE. V shed 4 bases, J shed 6 bases, and the junction held 8 bases outside the gene matches. This CDR3 is 15 amino acids long. The CDR3 DNA sequence: TGTGCCAGCAGCGGGGGGACAGGGTTGTTTCAGCCCCAGCATTTT. Protein product: CASSGGTGLFQPQHF.

The V call is TRBV5-1, the J call TRBJ2-7; 11 bases are shared with TRBD2. Germline assignment: CDR1 SGHRS and CDR2 YFSETQ. Trimming took 1 base from V and 9 from J; bases not matched to a gene: 12. CDR3 length equals 16 residues. The CDR3 is CASSLSGLAGSLGQYF. In DNA, the CDR3 is TGCGCCAGCAGCTTGTCCGGACTAGCGGGTTCTTTGGGGCAGTACTTC. The whole variable domain, remainder taken from reference TRBV5-1 and TRBJ2-7, is KAGVTQTPRYLIKTRGQQVTLSCSPISGHRSVSWYQQTPGQGLQFLFEYFSETQRNKGNFPGRFSGRQFSNSRSEMNVSTLELGDSALYLCASSLSGLAGSLGQYFGPGTRLTVT.

This clonotype showed up many times. The chain recombines TRBV6-6 with TRBJ2-7; TRBD1 matches 9 bases. This CDR3 is 15 amino acids long. Germline V gives CDR1 MNHNY, CDR2 SVGAGI (reference sequence). V gave up 4 bases and J gave up 0 bases; unmatched junction bases: 4. CDR3 nucleotide sequence: TGTGCCAGCAGTTGGACAGGGGTGAACTCCTACGAGCAGTACTTC. Protein sequence: CASSWTGVNSYEQYF.

This chain joins TRBV10-3 and TRBJ2-6; 8 bases fit TRBD1. In germline, CDR1 is ENHRY, CDR2 SYGVKD. There are 18 residues in the CDR3. The trim removed 6 bases at V and 0 bases at J, leaving 10 bases unmatched. The CDR3 DNA sequence: TGTGCCATCAGGGATCAGGGGGCGAGTCTCTCTGGGGCCAACGTCCTGACTTTC. Translated: CAIRDQGASLSGANVLTF.

J is TRBJ1-2 and V is TRBV3-1, with D unclear. Germline V gene sequence: CDR1 LGHDT, CDR2 YNNKEL (reference sequence). The V and J ends lost 1 base and 4 bases respectively, with 7 bases between them. The CDR3 runs to 13 residues. The CDR3 nucleotides read TGTGCCAGCAGCCAAGGGAGGGCCTATGGCTACACCTTC. Translating it yields CASSQGRAYGYTF.

The chain joins TRBV7-9 to TRBJ1-2; TRBD1 might be the D (5 bases). The ends were cut back, 7 bases at V and 3 bases at J, with 9 bases in the middle. CDR1 is SEHNR and CDR2 is FQNEAQ in the germline V gene (reference sequence). CDR3 length: 12 amino acids. CDR3 amino acids: CASIARDYGYTF. The CDR3 coding sequence is TGTGCCAGCATAGCCAGGGACTATGGCTACACCTTC.

This clonotype occurred many times. This chain connects TRBV20-1 to TRBJ1-5; TRBD1 agrees at 9 bases. This CDR3 has 12 residues. J was trimmed by 6 bases and V by 7 bases; bases with no gene match: 4. From germline, CDR1 is DFQATT and CDR2 SNEGSKA (reference sequence). CDR3 DNA sequence: TGCAGTGGGGGACAGGGAATTCAGCCCCAGCATTTT. Translation: CSGGQGIQPQHF.

This clonotype was observed a handful of times. The gene calls are TRBV7-9 and TRBJ2-7; 11 nucleotides agree with TRBD1. Germline-derived CDR1 and CDR2 are SEHNR and FQNEAQ (reference sequence). Trimming cost V 4 bases and J 2 bases; bases outside gene matches: 4. The CDR3 length is 15 residues. This CDR3 is CASSYRDRGTYEQYF. DNA for the CDR3: TGTGCCAGCAGCTACCGGGACAGGGGGACCTACGAGCAGTACTTC.

The rearrangement joins TRBV19 to TRBJ1-4; D is unclear. The CDR3 is 13 amino acids. V gave up 5 bases and J gave up 7 bases, with 11 bases separating them. In germline, CDR1 is LNHDA, CDR2 SQIVND (reference sequence). CDR3 bases: TGTGCCAGTAGTTGGGGATTTGGTGAAAAACTGTTTTTT. This sequence encodes CASSWGFGEKLFF.